The entry below gives a single T cell receptor (beta chain) sequence along with its context. Its matching antigen is unknown. Samples with a second dose at about 4 or about 12 weeks were pooled together. The sample belongs to a study of T cell responses to AZD1222 COVID-19 vaccine. Points from the study as a whole: Two AZD1222 doses significantly raised spike-specific TCR breadth and depth over controls.

V lost 2 bases and J 1 base, leaving 2 bases between the germline ends. Germline V gives CDR1 MNHEY, CDR2 SVGEGT. The CDR3 consists of 12 residues. The table came from immunoSEQ multiplex PCR; TCRdb's copy has only in-frame clones and leaves some out. This sample yields 160,000 or so clones, of which roughly 94% are seen a single time; roughly 4.6% belongs to the top ten. The clonotype originates from an adult who received the AZD1222 COVID-19 vaccine. The V gene is TRBV6-2 or TRBV6-3, the J gene TRBJ1-1, with D unresolved. Sequencing used peripheral blood, obtained 28 days after the second AZD1222 dose. The CDR3, as DNA: TGTGCCAGCAGTTACACGAACACTGAAGCTTTCTTT. Protein sequence: CASSYTNTEAFF.